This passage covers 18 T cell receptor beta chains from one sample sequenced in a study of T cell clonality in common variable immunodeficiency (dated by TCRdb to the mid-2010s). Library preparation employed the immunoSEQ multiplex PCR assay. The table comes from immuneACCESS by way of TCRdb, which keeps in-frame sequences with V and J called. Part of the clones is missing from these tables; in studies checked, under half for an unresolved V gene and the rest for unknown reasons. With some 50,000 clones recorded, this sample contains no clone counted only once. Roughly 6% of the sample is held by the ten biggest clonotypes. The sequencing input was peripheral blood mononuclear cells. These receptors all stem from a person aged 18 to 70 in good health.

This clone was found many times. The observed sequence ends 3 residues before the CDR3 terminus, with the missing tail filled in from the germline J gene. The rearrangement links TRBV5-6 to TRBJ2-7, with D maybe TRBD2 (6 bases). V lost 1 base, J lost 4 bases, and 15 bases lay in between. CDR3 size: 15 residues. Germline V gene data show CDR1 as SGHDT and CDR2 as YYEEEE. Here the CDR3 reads CASSLIGEAPYEQYF. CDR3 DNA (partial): TGTGCCAGCAGCTTGATAGGGGAGGCCCCGTACGAG.

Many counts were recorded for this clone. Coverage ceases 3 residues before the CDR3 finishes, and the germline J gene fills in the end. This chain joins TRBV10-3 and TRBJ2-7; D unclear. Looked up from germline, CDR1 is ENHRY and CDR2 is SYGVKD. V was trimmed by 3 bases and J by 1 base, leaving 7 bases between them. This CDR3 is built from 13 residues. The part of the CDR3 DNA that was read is TGTGCCATCAGTGATACGGTTTCCTACGAG. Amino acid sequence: CAISDTVSYE. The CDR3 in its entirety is CAISDTVSYEQYF.

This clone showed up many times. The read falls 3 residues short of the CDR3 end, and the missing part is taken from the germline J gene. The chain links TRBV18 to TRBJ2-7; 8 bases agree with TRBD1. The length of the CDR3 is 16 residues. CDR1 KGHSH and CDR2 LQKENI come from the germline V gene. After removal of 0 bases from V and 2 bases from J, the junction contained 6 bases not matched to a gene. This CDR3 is CASSPPAGGNPYEQYF. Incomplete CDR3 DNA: TGTGCCAGCTCACCACCGGCAGGGGGCAACCCCTACGAG.

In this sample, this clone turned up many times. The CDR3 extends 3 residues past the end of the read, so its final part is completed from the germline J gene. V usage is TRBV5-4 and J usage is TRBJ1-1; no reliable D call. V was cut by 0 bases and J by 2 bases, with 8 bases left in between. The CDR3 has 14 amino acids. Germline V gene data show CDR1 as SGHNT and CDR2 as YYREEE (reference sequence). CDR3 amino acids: CASSLARANTEAFF. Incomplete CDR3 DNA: TGTGCCAGCAGCTTGGCGAGGGCTAACACTGAA.

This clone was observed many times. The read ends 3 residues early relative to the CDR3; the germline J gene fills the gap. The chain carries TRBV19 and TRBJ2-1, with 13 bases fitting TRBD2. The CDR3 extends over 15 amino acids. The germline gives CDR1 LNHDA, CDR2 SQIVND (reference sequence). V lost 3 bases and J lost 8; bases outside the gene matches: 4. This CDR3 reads CASSMGLAGIYEQFF. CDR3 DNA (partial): TGTGCCAGTAGTATGGGACTAGCGGGGATTTATGAG.

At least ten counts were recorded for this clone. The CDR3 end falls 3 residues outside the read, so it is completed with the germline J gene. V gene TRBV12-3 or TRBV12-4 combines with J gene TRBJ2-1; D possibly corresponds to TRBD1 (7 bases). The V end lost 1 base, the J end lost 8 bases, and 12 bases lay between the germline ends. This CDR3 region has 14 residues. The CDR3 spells CASSLETGRHEQFF. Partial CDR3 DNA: TGTGCCAGCAGTTTAGAGACAGGGAGGCATGAG.

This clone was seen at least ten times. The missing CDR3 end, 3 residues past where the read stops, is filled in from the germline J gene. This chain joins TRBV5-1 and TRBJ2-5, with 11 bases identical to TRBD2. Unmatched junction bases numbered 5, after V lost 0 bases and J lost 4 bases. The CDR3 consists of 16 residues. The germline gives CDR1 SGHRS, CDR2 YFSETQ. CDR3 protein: CASSLVSGGAGETQYF. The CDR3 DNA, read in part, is TGCGCCAGCAGCTTGGTTAGCGGGGGGGCCGGAGAGACC. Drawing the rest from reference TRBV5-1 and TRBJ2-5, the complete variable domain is KAGVTQTPRYLIKTRGQQVTLSCSPISGHRSVSWYQQTPGQGLQFLFEYFSETQRNKGNFPGRFSGRQFSNSRSEMNVSTLELGDSALYLCASSLVSGGAGETQYFGPGTRLLVL.

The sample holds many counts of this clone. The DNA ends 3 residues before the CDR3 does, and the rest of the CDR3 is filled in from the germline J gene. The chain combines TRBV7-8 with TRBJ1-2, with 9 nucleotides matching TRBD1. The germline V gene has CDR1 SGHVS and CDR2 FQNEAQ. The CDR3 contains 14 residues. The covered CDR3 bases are TGTGCCAGCAGCTTAGTAGGGACAGGGAACGGC. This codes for CASSLVGTGNG. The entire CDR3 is CASSLVGTGNGYTF. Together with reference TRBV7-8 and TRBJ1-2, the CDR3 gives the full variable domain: GAGVSQSPRYKVAKRGQDVALRCDPISGHVSLFWYQQALGQGPEFLTYFQNEAQLDKSGLPSDRFFAERPEGSVSTLKIQRTQQEDSAVYLCASSLVGTGNGYTFGSGTRLTVV.

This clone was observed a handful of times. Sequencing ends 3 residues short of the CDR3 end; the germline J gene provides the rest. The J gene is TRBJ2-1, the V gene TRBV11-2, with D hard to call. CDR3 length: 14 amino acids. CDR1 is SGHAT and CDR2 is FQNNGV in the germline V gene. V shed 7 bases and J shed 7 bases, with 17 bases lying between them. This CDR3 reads CASNSWPLKNEQFF. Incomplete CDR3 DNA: TGTGCCAGCAACAGTTGGCCTCTTAAGAATGAG.

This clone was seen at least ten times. The sequenced CDR3 bases are TGCGCCAGCAGCTTGTCGACAGGGGGAAACACC. It encodes CASSLSTGGNT. The entire CDR3 protein is CASSLSTGGNTIYF. V is TRBV5-1 and J is TRBJ1-3, with 7 bases that match TRBD1. The read ends 3 residues before the CDR3 terminus; that terminus is restored from the germline J gene. The CDR3 runs 14 residues. Germline V lookup: CDR1 SGHRS, CDR2 YFSETQ. J lost 4 bases, V lost 1 base, and 2 bases had no gene match.

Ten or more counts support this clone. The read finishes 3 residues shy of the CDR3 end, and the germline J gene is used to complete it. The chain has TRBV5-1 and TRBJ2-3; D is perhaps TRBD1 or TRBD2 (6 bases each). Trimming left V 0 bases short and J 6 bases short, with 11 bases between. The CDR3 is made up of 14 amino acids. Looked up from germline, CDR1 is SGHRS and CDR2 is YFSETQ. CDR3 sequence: CASSLGQGRDTQYF. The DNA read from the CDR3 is TGCGCCAGCAGCTTGGGCCAGGGGAGGGATACG.

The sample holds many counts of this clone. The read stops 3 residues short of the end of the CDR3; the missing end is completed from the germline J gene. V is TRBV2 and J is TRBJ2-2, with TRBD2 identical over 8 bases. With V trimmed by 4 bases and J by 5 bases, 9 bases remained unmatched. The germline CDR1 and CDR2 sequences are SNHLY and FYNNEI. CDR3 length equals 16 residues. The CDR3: CASSGYGRGRTGELFF. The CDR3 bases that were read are TGTGCCAGCAGTGGATACGGGAGGGGAAGGACCGGGGAG.

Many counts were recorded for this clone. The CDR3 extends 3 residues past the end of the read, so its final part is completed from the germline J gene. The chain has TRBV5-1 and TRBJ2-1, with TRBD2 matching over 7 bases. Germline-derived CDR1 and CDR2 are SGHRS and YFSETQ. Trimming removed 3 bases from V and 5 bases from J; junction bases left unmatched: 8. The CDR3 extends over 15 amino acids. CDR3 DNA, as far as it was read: TGCGCCAGCAGCTCCGGCGGGGGAACCCACAATGAG. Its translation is CASSSGGGTHNE. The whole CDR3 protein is CASSSGGGTHNEQFF.

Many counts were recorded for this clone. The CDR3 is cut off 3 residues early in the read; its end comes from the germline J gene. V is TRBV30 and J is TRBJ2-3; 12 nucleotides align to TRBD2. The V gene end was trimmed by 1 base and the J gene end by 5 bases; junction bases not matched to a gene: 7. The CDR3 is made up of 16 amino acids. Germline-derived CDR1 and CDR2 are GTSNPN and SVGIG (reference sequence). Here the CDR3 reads CAWSAASGGAGDTQYF. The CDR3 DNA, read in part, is TGTGCCTGGAGTGCCGCTAGCGGGGGGGCCGGAGATACG. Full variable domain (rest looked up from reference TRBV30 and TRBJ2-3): SQTIHQWPATLVQPVGSPLSLECTVEGTSNPNLYWYRQAAGRGLQLLFYSVGIGQISSEVPQNLSASRPQDRQFILSSKKLLLSDSGFYLCAWSAASGGAGDTQYFGPGTRLTVL.

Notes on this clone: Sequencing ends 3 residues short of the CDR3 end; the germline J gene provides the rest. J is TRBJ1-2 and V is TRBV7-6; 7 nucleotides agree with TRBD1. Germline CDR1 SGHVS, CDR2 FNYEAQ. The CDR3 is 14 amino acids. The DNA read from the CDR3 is TGTGCCAGCAGCTTAGGGACAGGAGGCAACGAC. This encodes CASSLGTGGND. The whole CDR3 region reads CASSLGTGGNDYTF.

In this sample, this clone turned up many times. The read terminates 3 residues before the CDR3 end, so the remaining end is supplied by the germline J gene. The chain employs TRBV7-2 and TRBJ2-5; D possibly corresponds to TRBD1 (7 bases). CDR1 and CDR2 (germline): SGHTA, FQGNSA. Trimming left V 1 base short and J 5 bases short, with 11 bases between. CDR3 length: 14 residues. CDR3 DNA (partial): TGTGCCAGCAGCTTAGTGGCAGGGGGGGAGACC. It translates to CASSLVAGGET. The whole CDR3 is CASSLVAGGETQYF. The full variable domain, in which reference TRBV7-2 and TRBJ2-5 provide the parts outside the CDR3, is GAGVSQSPSNKVTEKGKDVELRCDPISGHTALYWYRQSLGQGLEFLIYFQGNSAPDKSGLPSDRFSAERTGGSVSTLTIQRTQQEDSAVYLCASSLVAGGETQYFGPGTRLLVL.

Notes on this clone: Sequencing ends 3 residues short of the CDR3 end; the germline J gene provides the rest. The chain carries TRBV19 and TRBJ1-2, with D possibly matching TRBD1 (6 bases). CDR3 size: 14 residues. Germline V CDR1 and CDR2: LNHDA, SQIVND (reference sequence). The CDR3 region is CASSIMTGSYDYTF. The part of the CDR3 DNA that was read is TGTGCCAGTAGCATAATGACAGGCTCCTACGAC.

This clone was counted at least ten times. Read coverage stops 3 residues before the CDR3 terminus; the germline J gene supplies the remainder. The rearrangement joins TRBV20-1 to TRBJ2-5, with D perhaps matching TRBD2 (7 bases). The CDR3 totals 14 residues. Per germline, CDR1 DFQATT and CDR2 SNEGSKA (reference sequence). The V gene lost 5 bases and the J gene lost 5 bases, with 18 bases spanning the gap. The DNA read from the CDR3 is TGCAGTGCTCCGAGAGGGGGAGGGGTCGAGACC. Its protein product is CSAPRGGGVET. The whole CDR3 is CSAPRGGGVETQYF.